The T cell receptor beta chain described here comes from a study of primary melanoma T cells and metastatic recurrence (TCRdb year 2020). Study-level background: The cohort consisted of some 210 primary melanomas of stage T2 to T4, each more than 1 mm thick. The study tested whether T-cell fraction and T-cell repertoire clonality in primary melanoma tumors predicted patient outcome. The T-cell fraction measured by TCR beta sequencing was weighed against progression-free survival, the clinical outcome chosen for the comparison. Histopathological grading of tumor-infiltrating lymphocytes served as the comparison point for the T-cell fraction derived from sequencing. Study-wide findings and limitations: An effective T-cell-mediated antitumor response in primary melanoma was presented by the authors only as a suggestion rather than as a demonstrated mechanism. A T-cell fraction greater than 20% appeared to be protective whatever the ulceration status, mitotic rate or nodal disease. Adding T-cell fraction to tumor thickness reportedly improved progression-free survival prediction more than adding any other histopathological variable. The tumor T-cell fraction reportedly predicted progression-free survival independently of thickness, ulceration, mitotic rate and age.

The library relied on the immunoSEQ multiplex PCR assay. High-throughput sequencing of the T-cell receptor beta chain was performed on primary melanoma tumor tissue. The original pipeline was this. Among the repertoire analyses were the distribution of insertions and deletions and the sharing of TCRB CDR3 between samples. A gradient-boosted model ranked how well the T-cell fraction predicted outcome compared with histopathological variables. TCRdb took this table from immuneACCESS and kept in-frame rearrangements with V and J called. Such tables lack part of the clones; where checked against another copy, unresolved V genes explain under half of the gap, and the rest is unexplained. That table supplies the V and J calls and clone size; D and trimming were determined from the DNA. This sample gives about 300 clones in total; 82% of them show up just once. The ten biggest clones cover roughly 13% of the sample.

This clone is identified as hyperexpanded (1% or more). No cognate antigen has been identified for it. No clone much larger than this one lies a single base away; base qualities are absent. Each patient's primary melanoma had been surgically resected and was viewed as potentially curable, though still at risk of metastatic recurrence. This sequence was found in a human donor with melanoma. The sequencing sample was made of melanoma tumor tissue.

The encoded CDR3 is CASSIRGGLTYEQYF. The nucleotides read TGTGCCAGTAGTATTCGCGGGGGGCTAACCTACGAGCAGTACTTC. Recombination linked TRBV19 to TRBJ2-7; 8 middle bases align to TRBD2. Trimming takes 3 bases off V and 2 bases off J; junction bases not matched to a gene: 6. Per the germline V gene (reference sequence), LNHDA is the CDR1 and SQIVND is the CDR2. The CDR3 holds 15 amino acids from the cysteine to the phenylalanine. The DNA shown is the 45-base CDR3, in frame from base 1.